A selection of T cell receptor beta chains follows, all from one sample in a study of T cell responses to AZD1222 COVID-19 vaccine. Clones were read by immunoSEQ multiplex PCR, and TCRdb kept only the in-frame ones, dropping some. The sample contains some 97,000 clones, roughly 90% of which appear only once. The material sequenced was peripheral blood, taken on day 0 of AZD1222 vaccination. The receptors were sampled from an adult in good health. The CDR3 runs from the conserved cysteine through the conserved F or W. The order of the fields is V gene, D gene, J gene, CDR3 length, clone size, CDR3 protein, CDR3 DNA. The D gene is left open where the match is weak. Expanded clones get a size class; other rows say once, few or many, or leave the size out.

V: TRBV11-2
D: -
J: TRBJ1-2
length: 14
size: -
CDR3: CASSPPGPYYGYTF
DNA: TGTGCCAGCAGCCCCCCGGGTCCATACTATGGCTACACCTTC

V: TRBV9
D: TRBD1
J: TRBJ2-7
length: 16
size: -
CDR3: CASSARQGQGAGEQYF
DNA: TGTGCCAGCAGCGCCCGACAGGGACAGGGGGCGGGCGAGCAGTACTTC

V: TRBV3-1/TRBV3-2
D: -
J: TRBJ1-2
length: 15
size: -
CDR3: CASSPYDSPDYGYTF
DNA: TGTGCCAGCAGCCCTTACGACTCGCCTGACTATGGCTACACCTTC

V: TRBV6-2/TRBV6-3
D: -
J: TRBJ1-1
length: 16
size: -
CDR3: CASSYSKLGVNTEAFF
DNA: TGTGCCAGCAGTTACTCGAAACTGGGGGTGAACACTGAAGCTTTCTTT

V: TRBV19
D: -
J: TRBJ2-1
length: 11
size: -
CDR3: CASSNTYEQFF
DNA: TGTGCCAGTAGTAATACATATGAGCAGTTCTTC

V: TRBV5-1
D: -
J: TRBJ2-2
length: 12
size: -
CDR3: CASSANTGELFF
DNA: TGCGCCAGCAGCGCTAACACCGGGGAGCTGTTTTTT

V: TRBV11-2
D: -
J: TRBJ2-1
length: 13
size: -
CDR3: CASSLERYNEQFF
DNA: TGTGCCAGCAGCTTGGAGCGGTACAATGAGCAGTTCTTC

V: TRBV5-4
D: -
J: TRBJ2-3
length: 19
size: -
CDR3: CASSLRGLIGGQDWDTQYF
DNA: TGTGCCAGCAGCTTGCGGGGTCTTATCGGCGGGCAGGATTGGGATACGCAGTATTTT

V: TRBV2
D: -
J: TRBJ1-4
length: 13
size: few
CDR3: CASRKGRDEKLFF
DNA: TGTGCCAGCAGGAAGGGACGGGATGAAAAACTGTTTTTT

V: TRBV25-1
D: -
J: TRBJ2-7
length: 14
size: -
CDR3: CASSEFGGSYEQYF
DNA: TGTGCCAGCAGTGAGTTCGGAGGGTCCTACGAGCAGTACTTC

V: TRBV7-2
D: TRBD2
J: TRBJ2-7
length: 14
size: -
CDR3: CASSSPGTTYEQYF
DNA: TGTGCCAGCAGCTCCCCCGGGACTACCTACGAGCAGTACTTC

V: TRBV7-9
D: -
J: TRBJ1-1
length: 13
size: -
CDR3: CASSLVVRGEAFF
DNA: TGTGCCAGCAGCCTAGTGGTCAGGGGTGAAGCTTTCTTT

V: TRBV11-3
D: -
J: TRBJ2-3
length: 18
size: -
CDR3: CASSFSQLGPGGADTQYF
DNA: TGTGCCAGCAGCTTCTCCCAACTCGGACCAGGTGGAGCAGATACGCAGTATTTT

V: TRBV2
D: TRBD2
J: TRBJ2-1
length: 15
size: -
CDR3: CASRPSGPSNNEQFF
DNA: TGTGCCAGCAGACCTAGCGGGCCATCGAACAATGAGCAGTTCTTC

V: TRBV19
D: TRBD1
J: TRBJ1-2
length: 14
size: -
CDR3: CASSWLTGDYGYTF
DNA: TGTGCCAGTAGTTGGTTGACAGGGGACTATGGCTACACCTTC

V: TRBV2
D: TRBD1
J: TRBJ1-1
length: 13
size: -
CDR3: CASRGDRGTEAFF
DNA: TGTGCCAGCAGAGGGGACAGAGGCACTGAAGCTTTCTTT

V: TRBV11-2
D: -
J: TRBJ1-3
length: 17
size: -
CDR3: CASSSAAGPISGNTIYF
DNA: TGTGCCAGCAGCTCCGCGGCGGGACCGATCTCTGGAAACACCATATATTTT

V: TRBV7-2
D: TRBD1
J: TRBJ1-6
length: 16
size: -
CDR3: CASSLQPGTAATPLHF
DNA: TGTGCCAGCAGCTTACAACCGGGGACAGCAGCAACACCCCTCCACTTT

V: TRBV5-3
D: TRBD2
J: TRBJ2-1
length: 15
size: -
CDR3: CARSERLAGDPEQFF
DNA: TGTGCCAGAAGCGAAAGACTAGCGGGAGATCCTGAGCAGTTCTTC

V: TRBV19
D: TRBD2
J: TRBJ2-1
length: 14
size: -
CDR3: CASSILAGDNEQFF
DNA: TGTGCCAGTAGTATCCTAGCGGGTGACAATGAGCAGTTCTTC

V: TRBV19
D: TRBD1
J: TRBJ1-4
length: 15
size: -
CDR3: CASSIGGQIYEKLFF
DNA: TGTGCCAGTAGTATAGGGGGACAGATTTATGAAAAACTGTTTTTT

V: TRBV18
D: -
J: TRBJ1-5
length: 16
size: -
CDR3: CASSQREDNSNQPQHF
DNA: TGTGCCAGCTCCCAGCGAGAAGACAATAGCAATCAGCCCCAGCATTTT

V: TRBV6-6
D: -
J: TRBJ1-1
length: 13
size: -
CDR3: CASSIGAAAEAFF
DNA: TGTGCCAGCAGCATAGGGGCAGCAGCTGAAGCTTTCTTT

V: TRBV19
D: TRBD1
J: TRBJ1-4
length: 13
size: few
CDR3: CASSIRQGVKLFF
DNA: TGTGCCAGTAGTATCCGTCAGGGGGTAAAACTGTTTTTT

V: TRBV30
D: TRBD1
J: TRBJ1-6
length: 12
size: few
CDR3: CATGTGASPLHF
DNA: TGTGCCACCGGGACAGGGGCTTCACCCCTCCACTTT

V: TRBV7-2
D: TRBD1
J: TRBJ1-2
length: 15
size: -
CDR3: CASSLDGTGPYGYTF
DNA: TGTGCCAGCAGCTTAGACGGGACAGGACCATATGGCTACACCTTC

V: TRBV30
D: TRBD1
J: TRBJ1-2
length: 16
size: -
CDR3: CAWSPNSLRDRAGYTF
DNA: TGTGCCTGGAGTCCAAACAGCCTCCGGGACAGGGCTGGCTACACCTTC

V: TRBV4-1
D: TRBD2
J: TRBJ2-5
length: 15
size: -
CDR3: CASSQGSGGAETQYF
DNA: TGCGCCAGCAGCCAAGGATCGGGGGGGGCGGAGACCCAGTACTTC

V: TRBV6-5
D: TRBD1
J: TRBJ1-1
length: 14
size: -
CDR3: CASSQQGRNTEAFF
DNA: TGTGCCAGCAGTCAACAGGGGAGGAACACTGAAGCTTTCTTT

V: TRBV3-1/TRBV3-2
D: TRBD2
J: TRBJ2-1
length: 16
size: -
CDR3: CASSQDRAGGGNEQFF
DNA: TGTGCCAGCAGCCAAGATCGGGCTGGCGGGGGCAATGAGCAGTTCTTC

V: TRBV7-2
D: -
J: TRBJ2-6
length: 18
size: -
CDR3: CASSQPEGSLSGANVLTF
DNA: TGTGCCAGCAGCCAGCCGGAGGGCAGCCTCTCTGGGGCCAACGTCCTGACTTTC

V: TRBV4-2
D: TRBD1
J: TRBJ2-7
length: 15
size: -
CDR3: CASSTRDRAPYEQYF
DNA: TGTGCCAGCAGCACCCGGGACAGGGCTCCCTACGAGCAGTACTTC

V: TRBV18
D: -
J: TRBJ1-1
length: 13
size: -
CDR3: CASSPTVGTEAFF
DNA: TGTGCCAGCTCACCTACCGTGGGTACTGAAGCTTTCTTT

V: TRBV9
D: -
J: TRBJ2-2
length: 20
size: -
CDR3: CASSVEFASLGEVNTGELFF
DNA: TGTGCCAGCAGCGTAGAATTTGCAAGTTTGGGGGAAGTTAACACCGGGGAGCTGTTTTTT